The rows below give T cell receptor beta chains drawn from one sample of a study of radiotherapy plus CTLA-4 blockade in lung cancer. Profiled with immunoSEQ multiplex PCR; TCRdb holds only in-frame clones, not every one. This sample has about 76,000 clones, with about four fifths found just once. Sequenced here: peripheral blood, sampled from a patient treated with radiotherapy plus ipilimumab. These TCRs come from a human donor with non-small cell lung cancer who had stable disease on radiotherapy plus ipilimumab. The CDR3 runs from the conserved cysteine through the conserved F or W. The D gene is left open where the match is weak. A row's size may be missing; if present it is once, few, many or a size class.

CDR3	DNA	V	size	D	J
CASSHQTGSPYEQYF	TGTGCCAGCAGCCATCAGACAGGGTCCCCCTACGAGCAGTACTTC	TRBV5-4	-	TRBD1	TRBJ2-7
CASSPSIQGPAFF	TGTGCCAGCAGCCCTAGTATACAGGGGCCAGCTTTCTTT	TRBV7-3	-	TRBD1	TRBJ1-1
CASSLRTGVSGNTIYF	TGTGCCAGCTCACTACGGACAGGGGTCTCTGGAAACACCATATATTTT	TRBV18	few	TRBD1	TRBJ1-3
CATTGMGNQPQHF	TGTGCCACCACCGGGATGGGCAATCAGCCCCAGCATTTT	TRBV19	-	-	TRBJ1-5
CASITPGTEETQYF	TGTGCCAGCATTACGCCGGGGACAGAAGAGACCCAGTACTTC	TRBV28	-	TRBD1	TRBJ2-5
CATHLGQGRVNEQFF	TGTGCCACCCACCTAGGACAGGGGAGGGTGAATGAGCAGTTCTTC	TRBV28	-	TRBD1	TRBJ2-1
CASSSDYGYTF	TGCGCCAGCAGCTCGGACTATGGCTACACCTTC	TRBV5-1	-	-	TRBJ1-2
CASSGQTLRTGYTF	TGTGCCAGCAGTGGACAGACGCTTCGGACTGGCTACACCTTC	TRBV25-1	-	-	TRBJ1-2
CASSPPDAGVTDTQYF	TGTGCCAGCAGTCCCCCTGATGCGGGAGTAACAGATACGCAGTATTTT	TRBV28	-	TRBD2	TRBJ2-3
CASSPRPDTQYF	TGCGCCAGCAGTCCCAGGCCAGATACGCAGTATTTT	TRBV10-2	once	-	TRBJ2-3
CASSLPFGKVDTQYF	TGTGCCAGCAGCTTGCCCTTTGGGAAGGTAGATACGCAGTATTTT	TRBV5-6	-	-	TRBJ2-3
CASSQVGMNTEAFF	TGCGCCAGCAGCCAAGTCGGGATGAACACTGAAGCTTTCTTT	TRBV4-1	-	-	TRBJ1-1
CASSPLASYNEQFF	TGTGCCAGCTCACCACTCGCGTCCTACAATGAGCAGTTCTTC	TRBV18	-	-	TRBJ2-1
CASSRLAGYTGELFF	TGTGCCAGCAGCAGACTAGCGGGATACACCGGGGAGCTGTTTTTT	TRBV27	-	TRBD2	TRBJ2-2
CASSLGESLSGADTQYF	TGCGCCAGCAGCTTAGGGGAAAGCCTCTCCGGTGCAGATACGCAGTATTTT	TRBV5-1	-	-	TRBJ2-3
CASSESGRVEQYF	TGTGCCAGCAGTGAAAGTGGCCGAGTGGAGCAGTACTTC	TRBV6-1	once	-	TRBJ2-7
CASSDRSGEKLFF	TGTGCCAGCAGTGACAGGTCAGGTGAAAAACTGTTTTTT	TRBV6-5	-	-	TRBJ1-4
CASSPGLAIGSSYEQYF	TGCGCCAGCAGCCCCGGACTAGCGATAGGGAGTTCCTACGAGCAGTACTTC	TRBV5-1	-	TRBD2	TRBJ2-7
CASSVQGTQPQHF	TGTGCCAGCAGTGTACAGGGAACCCAGCCCCAGCATTTT	TRBV6-5	once	-	TRBJ1-5
CASSYPVTGMVFF	TGTGCCAGCAGTTACCCCGTGACAGGGATGGTGTTTTTT	TRBV6-5	-	TRBD1	TRBJ2-2
CASTRGGSRVFYGYTF	TGTGCCAGCACTAGGGGGGGATCAAGGGTATTCTATGGCTACACCTTC	TRBV28	-	-	TRBJ1-2
CASSSGLLYNEQFF	TGTGCCAGCAGTTCGGGACTCCTCTACAATGAGCAGTTCTTC	TRBV27	-	-	TRBJ2-1
CASSLGLAGILGTGELFF	TGTGCCAGCAGTTTAGGGCTAGCGGGAATTTTAGGCACCGGGGAGCTGTTTTTT	TRBV27	-	TRBD2	TRBJ2-2
CASSVGGSYNEQFF	TGTGCCAGCAGCGTAGGGGGCTCCTACAATGAGCAGTTCTTC	TRBV9	-	-	TRBJ2-1
CASSLGGAEETQYF	TGTGCCAGCAGTTTAGGGGGGGCAGAAGAGACCCAGTACTTC	TRBV28	-	-	TRBJ2-5
CASRGGASGRGEQYF	TGTGCCAGCCGCGGCGGGGCTAGCGGGAGGGGCGAGCAGTACTTC	TRBV28	-	TRBD2	TRBJ2-7
CASSMRFVNTEAFF	TGTGCCAGTAGTATGAGGTTTGTGAACACTGAAGCTTTCTTT	TRBV19	-	-	TRBJ1-1
CASSPFYEQYF	TGTGCCAGCAGCCCGTTCTACGAGCAGTACTTC	TRBV5-8	-	-	TRBJ2-7
CASSANRGQGEQFF	TGTGCCAGCAGCGCAAACAGGGGGCAGGGTGAGCAGTTCTTC	TRBV7-8	-	TRBD1	TRBJ2-1
CSVGKASNQPQHF	TGCAGCGTTGGGAAAGCGTCCAATCAGCCCCAGCATTTT	TRBV29-1	-	-	TRBJ1-5
CASSLEVWGNEQFF	TGCGCCAGCAGCTTGGAGGTCTGGGGTAATGAGCAGTTCTTC	TRBV5-1	-	-	TRBJ2-1
CAWKEGNQPQHF	TGTGCCTGGAAAGAGGGGAATCAGCCCCAGCATTTT	TRBV30	-	-	TRBJ1-5
CASSPGTGKGTGELFF	TGTGCCAGTAGTCCCGGGACAGGGAAAGGGACCGGGGAGCTGTTTTTT	TRBV19	once	TRBD1	TRBJ2-2
CASSWTAGGRETQYF	TGTGCCAGCAGTTGGACAGCAGGGGGGCGAGAGACCCAGTACTTC	TRBV6-5	once	-	TRBJ2-5
CASSGGTLLTDTQYF	TGTGCCAGTAGTGGCGGGACACTACTCACAGATACGCAGTATTTT	TRBV19	once	-	TRBJ2-3
CASSPTGQGAYNEQFF	TGTGCCAGCAGTCCCACGGGACAGGGGGCCTACAATGAGCAGTTCTTC	TRBV7-3	-	TRBD1	TRBJ2-1